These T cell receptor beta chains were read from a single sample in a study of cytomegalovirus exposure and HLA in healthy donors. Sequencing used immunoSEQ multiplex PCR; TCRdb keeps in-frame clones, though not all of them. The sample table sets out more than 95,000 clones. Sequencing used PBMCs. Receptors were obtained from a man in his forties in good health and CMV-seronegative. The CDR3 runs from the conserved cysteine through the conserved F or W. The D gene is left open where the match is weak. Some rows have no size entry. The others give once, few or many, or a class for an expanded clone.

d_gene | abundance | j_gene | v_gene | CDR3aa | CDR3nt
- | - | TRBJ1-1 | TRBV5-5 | CASSLFLPPGTTNTEAFF | TGTGCCAGCAGCTTGTTCCTCCCTCCCGGGACAACGAACACTGAAGCTTTCTTT
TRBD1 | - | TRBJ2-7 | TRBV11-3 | CASSLTGVYEQYF | TGTGCCAGCAGCCTAACAGGGGTCTACGAGCAGTACTTC
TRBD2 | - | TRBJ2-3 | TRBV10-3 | CAISDPRVAGVTDTQYF | TGTGCCATCAGTGATCCTCGGGTAGCGGGGGTCACAGATACGCAGTATTTT
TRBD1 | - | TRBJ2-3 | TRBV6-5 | CASSTGTGITDTQYF | TGTGCCAGCAGCACCGGGACAGGGATAACAGATACGCAGTATTTT
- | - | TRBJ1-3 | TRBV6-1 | CASTLDRGNTIYF | TGTGCCAGCACCTTAGACAGGGGAAACACCATATATTTT
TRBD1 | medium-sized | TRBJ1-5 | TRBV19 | CGDRVFGNQPQHF | TGTGGAGACAGGGTCTTCGGCAATCAGCCCCAGCATTTT
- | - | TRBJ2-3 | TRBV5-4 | CASSLGGTLSTDTQYF | TGTGCCAGCAGCTTGGGAGGAACTCTTAGCACAGATACGCAGTATTTT
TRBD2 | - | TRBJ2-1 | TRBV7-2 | CASSLELAGVGQFF | TGTGCCAGCAGCTTAGAACTAGCGGGAGTGGGGCAGTTCTTC
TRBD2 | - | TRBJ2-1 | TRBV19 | CASSILAGRNEQFF | TGTGCCAGTAGTATTCTAGCGGGACGAAATGAGCAGTTCTTC
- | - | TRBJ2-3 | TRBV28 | CASLSSTDTQYF | TGTGCCAGCCTTTCTAGCACAGATACGCAGTATTTT
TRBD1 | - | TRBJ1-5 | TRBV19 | CASSIFGRQGVSGGNQPQHF | TGTGCCAGTAGTATTTTCGGACGACAGGGGGTAAGTGGGGGCAATCAGCCCCAGCATTTT
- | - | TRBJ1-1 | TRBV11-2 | CASSLDEGHLVSHTEAFF | TGTGCCAGCAGCTTAGACGAGGGACATTTGGTATCGCACACTGAAGCTTTCTTT
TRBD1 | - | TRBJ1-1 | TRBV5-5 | CASSLALGQGGTFF | TGTGCCAGCAGCTTGGCCTTGGGACAGGGAGGAACTTTCTTT
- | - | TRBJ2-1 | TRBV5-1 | CASSLARDSYNEQFF | TGCGCCAGCAGCTTGGCCAGGGACTCCTACAATGAGCAGTTCTTC
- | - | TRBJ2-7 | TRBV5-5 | CASSLEILNLVVYEQYF | TGTGCCAGCAGCTTGGAAATCCTTAACCTAGTGGTCTACGAGCAGTACTTC
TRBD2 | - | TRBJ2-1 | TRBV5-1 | CASSSSGSSYNEQFF | TGCGCCAGCAGCAGTAGCGGGAGCTCCTACAATGAGCAGTTCTTC
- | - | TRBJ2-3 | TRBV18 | CASSPLDPADTQYF | TGTGCCAGCTCACCCCTAGACCCAGCTGATACGCAGTATTTT
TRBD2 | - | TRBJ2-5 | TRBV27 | CASSLIGTSDQETQYF | TGTGCCAGCAGTTTAATTGGGACTAGCGACCAAGAGACCCAGTACTTC
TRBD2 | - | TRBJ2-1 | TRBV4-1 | CASSQLHRLAGRDNEQFF | TGCGCCAGCAGCCAACTTCATCGACTAGCGGGGCGGGACAATGAGCAGTTCTTC
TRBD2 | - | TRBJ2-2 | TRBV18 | CASSPKASGSAGTGELFF | TGTGCCAGCTCACCGAAGGCTAGCGGGAGTGCGGGCACCGGGGAGCTGTTTTTT
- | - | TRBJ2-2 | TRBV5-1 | CASSSGGLIAGELFF | TGCGCCAGCAGCTCGGGGGGCCTCATCGCCGGGGAGCTGTTTTTT
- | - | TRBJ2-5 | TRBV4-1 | CASSQVTAQETQYF | TGCGCCAGCAGCCAAGTCACAGCCCAAGAGACCCAGTACTTC
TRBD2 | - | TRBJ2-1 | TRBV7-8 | CASSWGLAGVYNEQFF | TGTGCCAGCAGCTGGGGACTAGCGGGTGTTTACAATGAGCAGTTCTTC
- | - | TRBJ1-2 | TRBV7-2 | CASSLGPENYGYTF | TGTGCCAGCAGCTTAGGTCCGGAGAACTATGGCTACACCTTC
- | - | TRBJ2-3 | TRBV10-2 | CASSEFTSGLGDTQYF | TGCGCCAGCAGTGAGTTCACGAGCGGGCTAGGGGATACGCAGTATTTT
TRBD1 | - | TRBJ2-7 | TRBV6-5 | CASRMTGEAYEQYF | TGTGCCAGCAGAATGACAGGGGAGGCCTACGAGCAGTACTTC
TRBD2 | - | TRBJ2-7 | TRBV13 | CASGNLAGATQYF | TGTGCCAGCGGGAACCTAGCGGGAGCAACGCAGTACTTC
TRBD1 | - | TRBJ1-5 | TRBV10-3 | CAISDSDRVSNQPQHF | TGTGCCATCAGTGATTCAGACAGGGTTAGCAATCAGCCCCAGCATTTT
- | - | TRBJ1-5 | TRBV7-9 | CASSAAGGSNQPQHF | TGTGCCAGCAGCGCTGCGGGGGGGAGCAATCAGCCCCAGCATTTT
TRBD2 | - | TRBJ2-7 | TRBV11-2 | CASSTGVAGGPFLYF | TGTGCCAGCAGCACAGGGGTAGCGGGAGGGCCGTTTTTGTACTTC
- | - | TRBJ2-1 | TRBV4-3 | CASSQDGGDYNEQFF | TGCGCCAGCAGCCAAGATGGCGGGGACTACAATGAGCAGTTCTTC
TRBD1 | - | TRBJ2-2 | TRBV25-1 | CASRPPGQPGELFF | TGTGCCAGCAGGCCACCGGGACAGCCCGGGGAGCTGTTTTTT
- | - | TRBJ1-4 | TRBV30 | CAWSRGRDNEKLFF | TGTGCCTGGAGTAGGGGCAGAGATAATGAAAAACTGTTTTTT
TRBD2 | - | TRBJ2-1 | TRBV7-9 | CASSPTSGGSYNEQFF | TGTGCCAGCAGCCCGACTAGCGGGGGGTCTTACAATGAGCAGTTCTTC
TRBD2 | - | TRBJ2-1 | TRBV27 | CASSLFIALAGGRNEQFF | TGTGCCAGCAGTTTATTTATCGCACTAGCGGGAGGTCGCAATGAGCAGTTCTTC
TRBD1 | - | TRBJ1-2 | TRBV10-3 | CAIRAGTGISANYGYTF | TGTGCCATCAGGGCCGGGACAGGGATTTCAGCTAACTATGGCTACACCTTC
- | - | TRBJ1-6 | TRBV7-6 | CASSLARRGLNSPLHF | TGTGCCAGCAGCTTAGCGCGAAGAGGGCTAAATTCACCCCTCCACTTT
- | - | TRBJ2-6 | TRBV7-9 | CASSLGAGSSGANVLTF | TGTGCCAGCAGCTTAGGTGCAGGGTCCTCTGGGGCCAACGTCCTGACTTTC
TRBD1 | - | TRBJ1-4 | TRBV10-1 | CASSDGQGEKLFF | TGCGCCAGCAGTGATGGACAGGGTGAAAAACTGTTTTTT
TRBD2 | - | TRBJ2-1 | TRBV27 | CASSLDPRWGGIYNEQFF | TGTGCCAGCAGCCTGGACCCCCGTTGGGGGGGGATTTATAATGAGCAGTTCTTC